One sample yielded the 7 T cell receptor beta chains listed below, sequenced in a study of T cells in localized non-small cell lung cancer. Sequencing used immunoSEQ multiplex PCR; TCRdb keeps in-frame clones, though not all of them. The sample yields roughly 40,000 clones, around 83% seen once. Sequences were derived from PBMCs, sampled before any cancer treatment. The receptors come from a man aged 35-69 years with stage II lung adenocarcinoma.

This clone was counted a few times. The chain employs TRBV19 and TRBJ1-2; TRBD1 matches at 9 bases. This CDR3 contains 13 residues. V shed 8 bases, J shed 0 bases, and the junction held 1 base outside the gene matches. Looked up from germline, CDR1 is LNHDA and CDR2 is SQIVND (reference sequence). The CDR3 bases are TGTGCCAGTCGGGACAGGGCTAACTATGGCTACACCTTC. Protein sequence: CASRDRANYGYTF. Filled out from reference TRBV19 and TRBJ1-2, the complete variable domain reads DGGITQSPKYLFRKEGQNVTLSCEQNLNHDAMYWYRQDPGQGLRLIYYSQIVNDFQKGDIAEGYSVSREKKESFPLTVTSAQKNPTAFYLCASRDRANYGYTFGSGTRLTVV.

This sequence joins TRBV6-6 and TRBJ2-3; D not certain. The CDR3 is made up of 13 amino acids. The V end was cut by 7 bases, the J end by 5 bases, with 13 bases between. Germline V lookup: CDR1 MNHNY, CDR2 SVGAGI (reference sequence). The CDR3 DNA sequence: TGTGCCAGCACCCAACCTCCGGAAGATACGCAGTATTTT. Translated, it gives CASTQPPEDTQYF.

The genes are TRBV6-4 and TRBJ2-7; D is ambiguous. Germline V gene sequence: CDR1 MRHNA, CDR2 SNTAGT. CDR3 length: 17 residues. Trimming stripped 4 bases from V and 2 bases from J, with 21 bases between. CDR3 amino acids: CASSASKRTLWPYEQYF. The DNA for the CDR3 is TGTGCCAGCAGTGCTTCCAAAAGGACCCTCTGGCCCTACGAGCAGTACTTC.

A single count supports this clone. The J gene is TRBJ1-2, the V gene TRBV28, with TRBD1 matching 10 bases. From germline, CDR1 is MDHEN and CDR2 SYDVKM. Losses at the gene ends were 5 bases for V and 4 bases for J; bases not matched to a gene: 4. This CDR3 comprises 14 residues. The CDR3 nucleotides are TGTGCCAGCAGTCCCGGGACAGGGGTCTATGGCTACACCTTC. Its protein product is CASSPGTGVYGYTF.

The chain couples TRBV5-8 to TRBJ2-7; 13 positions agree with TRBD2. V was pared by 0 bases and J by 4 bases, with 7 bases of the junction left unmatched. CDR3 length equals 17 residues. The germline gives CDR1 SGHTS, CDR2 YDEGEE. The CDR3 protein is CASSLGTSGGVDYEQYF. CDR3 coding DNA: TGTGCCAGCAGCTTGGGGACTAGCGGGGGAGTTGATTACGAGCAGTACTTC.

V and J are TRBV19 and TRBJ1-1, with D unresolved. Germline V gene data show CDR1 as LNHDA and CDR2 as SQIVND (reference sequence). The V and J ends lost 6 bases and 4 bases respectively, with 15 bases between them. This CDR3 is 14 amino acids long. DNA of the CDR3: TGTGCCAGTAGCACTCCACCGACGAGCACTGAAGCTTTCTTT. It specifies CASSTPPTSTEAFF.

J is TRBJ1-3 and V is TRBV30, with 7 bases that match TRBD1. This CDR3 has 12 residues. Per germline, CDR1 GTSNPN and CDR2 SVGIG (reference sequence). DNA for the CDR3: TGTGCTTACCGACAGGGAGGAAACACCATATATTTT. Amino acids: CAYRQGGNTIYF.